The 2 T cell receptor beta chains listed next were all sequenced from one sample in a study of blood T cells in healthy people across ages (dated by TCRdb to between 2014 and 2017). The library was produced with 5' RACE. Sequencing instrument: Illumina HiSeq 2500. A second PCR of roughly 6 to 11 cycles was run with a J-beta primer mix and a sample-barcoded 5' primer. TCRdb reworked the public reads: Q25 trimming with fastp, MiXCR clone assembly, productive beta chains retained. One record per CDR3 amino acid sequence lists the most common genes and DNA. This sample is represented by 1.5 million to 2 million distinct CDR3 sequences; around half of them were singletons. The ten largest make up around 2.1% of the sample. Specimen: blood. These receptors were taken from a woman aged 35 to 49 in good health.

The V gene is TRBV6-5, the J gene TRBJ2-7, with D possibly being TRBD1 (5 bases). V lost 6 bases and J 2 bases, leaving 14 bases between the germline ends. Germline loops: CDR1 MNHEY, CDR2 SVGAGI. This CDR3 is built from 14 residues. The CDR3 DNA follows: TGTGCCAGCAGCCTTTGGACACCTACCTACGAGCAGTACTTC. Its translation is CASSLWTPTYEQYF.

This clonotype was counted between two and nine times. This chain connects TRBV5-1 to TRBJ2-5, with D hard to call. CDR1 and CDR2 from the germline V gene are SGHRS and YFSETQ. The V end lost 6 bases, the J end lost 7 bases, and 19 bases lay between the germline ends. This CDR3 is 14 amino acids long. CDR3 amino acids: CASKLSDGIGTQYF. The CDR3 coding sequence is TGCGCCAGCAAGCTATCGGACGGAATTGGGACCCAGTACTTC.